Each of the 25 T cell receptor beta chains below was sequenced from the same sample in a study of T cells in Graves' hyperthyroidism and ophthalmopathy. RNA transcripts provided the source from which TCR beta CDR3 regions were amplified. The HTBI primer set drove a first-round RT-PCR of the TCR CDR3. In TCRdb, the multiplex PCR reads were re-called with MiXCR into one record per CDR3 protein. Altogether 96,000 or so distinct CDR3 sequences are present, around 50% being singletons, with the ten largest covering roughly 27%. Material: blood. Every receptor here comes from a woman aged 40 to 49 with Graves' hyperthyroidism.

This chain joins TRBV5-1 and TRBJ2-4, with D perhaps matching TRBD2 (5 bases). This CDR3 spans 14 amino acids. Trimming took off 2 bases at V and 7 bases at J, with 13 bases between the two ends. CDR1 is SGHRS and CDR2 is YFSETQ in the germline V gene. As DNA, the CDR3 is TGCGCCAGCAGCTTAGGACTCTACGGTAACATTCAGTACTTC. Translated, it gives CASSLGLYGNIQYF. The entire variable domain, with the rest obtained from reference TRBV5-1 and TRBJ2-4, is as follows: KAGVTQTPRYLIKTRGQQVTLSCSPISGHRSVSWYQQTPGQGLQFLFEYFSETQRNKGNFPGRFSGRQFSNSRSEMNVSTLELGDSALYLCASSLGLYGNIQYFGAGTRLSVL.

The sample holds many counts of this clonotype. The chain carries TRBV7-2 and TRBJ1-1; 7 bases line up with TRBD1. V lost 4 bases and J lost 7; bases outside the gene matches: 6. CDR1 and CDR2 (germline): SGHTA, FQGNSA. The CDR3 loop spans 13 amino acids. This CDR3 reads CASSSGTAVEAFF. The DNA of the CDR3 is TGTGCCAGCAGCTCTGGGACAGCCGTTGAAGCTTTCTTT.

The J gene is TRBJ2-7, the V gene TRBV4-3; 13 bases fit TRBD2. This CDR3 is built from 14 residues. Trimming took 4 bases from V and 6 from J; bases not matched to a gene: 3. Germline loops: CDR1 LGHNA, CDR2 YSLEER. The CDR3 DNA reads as TGCGCCAGCAGCCCGACTAGCGGGAGGCGCGAGCAGTACTTC. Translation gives CASSPTSGRREQYF.

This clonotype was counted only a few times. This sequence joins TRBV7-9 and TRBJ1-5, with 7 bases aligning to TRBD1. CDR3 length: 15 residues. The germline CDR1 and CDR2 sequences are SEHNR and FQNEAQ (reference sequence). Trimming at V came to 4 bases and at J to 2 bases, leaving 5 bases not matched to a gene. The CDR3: CASSSTGPGNQPQHF. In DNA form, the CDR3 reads TGTGCCAGCAGCTCGACAGGGCCTGGCAATCAGCCCCAGCATTTT.

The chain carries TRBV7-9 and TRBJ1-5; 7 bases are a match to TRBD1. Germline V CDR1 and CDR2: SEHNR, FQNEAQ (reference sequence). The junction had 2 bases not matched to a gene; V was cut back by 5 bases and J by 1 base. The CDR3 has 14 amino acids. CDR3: CASSATGSNQPQHF. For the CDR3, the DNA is TGTGCCAGCAGCGCGACAGGGAGCAATCAGCCCCAGCATTTT.

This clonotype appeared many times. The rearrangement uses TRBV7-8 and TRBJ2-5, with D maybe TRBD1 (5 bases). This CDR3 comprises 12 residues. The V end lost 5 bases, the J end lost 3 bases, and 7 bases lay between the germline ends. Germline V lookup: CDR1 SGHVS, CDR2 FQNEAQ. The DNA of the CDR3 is TGTGCCAGCAGCGGGGCAGAAGAGACCCAGTACTTC. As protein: CASSGAEETQYF. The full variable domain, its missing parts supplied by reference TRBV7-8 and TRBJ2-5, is GAGVSQSPRYKVAKRGQDVALRCDPISGHVSLFWYQQALGQGPEFLTYFQNEAQLDKSGLPSDRFFAERPEGSVSTLKIQRTQQEDSAVYLCASSGAEETQYFGPGTRLLVL.

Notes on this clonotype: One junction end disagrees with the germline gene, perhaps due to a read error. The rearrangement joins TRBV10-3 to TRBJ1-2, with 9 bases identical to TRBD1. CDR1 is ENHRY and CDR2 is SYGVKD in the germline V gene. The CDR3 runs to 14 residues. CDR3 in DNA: TGTGCCAGCAGTCCACAGGGGGCGAGGTATGGCTACACCTTC. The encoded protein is CASSPQGARYGYTF.

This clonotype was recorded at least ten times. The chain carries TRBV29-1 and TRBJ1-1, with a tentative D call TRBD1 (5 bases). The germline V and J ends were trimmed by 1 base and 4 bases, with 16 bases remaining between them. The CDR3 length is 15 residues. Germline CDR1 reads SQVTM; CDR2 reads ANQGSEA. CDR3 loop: CSVEVPLGVSTEAFF. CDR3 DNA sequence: TGCAGCGTTGAAGTCCCACTGGGGGTGAGCACTGAAGCTTTCTTT.

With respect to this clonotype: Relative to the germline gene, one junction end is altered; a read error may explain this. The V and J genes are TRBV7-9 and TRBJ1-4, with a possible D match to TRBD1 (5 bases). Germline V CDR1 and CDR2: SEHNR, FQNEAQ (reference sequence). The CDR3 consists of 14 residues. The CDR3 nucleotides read TGTGCCAGCAGCTTAGTTGGGGCGCCTGGAAAACTGTTCTTT. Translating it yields CASSLVGAPGKLFF.

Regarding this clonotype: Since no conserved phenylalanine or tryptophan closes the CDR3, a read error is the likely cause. The CDR3 DNA follows: TGCAGCAGTTCCGGGACTAGCTCCTACGAGCAGTACCTC. Its translation is CSSSGTSSYEQYL. The V gene is TRBV29-1, the J gene TRBJ2-7; 8 bases are shared with TRBD2. The CDR3 is made up of 13 amino acids. V was clipped by 8 bases and J by 0 bases; unmatched bases: 6. Germline V CDR1 and CDR2: SQVTM, ANQGSEA.

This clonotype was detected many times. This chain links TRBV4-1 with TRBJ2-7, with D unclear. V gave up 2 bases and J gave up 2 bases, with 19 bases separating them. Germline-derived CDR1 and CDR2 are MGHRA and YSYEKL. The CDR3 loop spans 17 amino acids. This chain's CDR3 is CASSQPPVRSRAYEQYF. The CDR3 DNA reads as TGCGCCAGCAGCCAACCCCCCGTGAGGTCACGAGCCTACGAGCAGTACTTC.

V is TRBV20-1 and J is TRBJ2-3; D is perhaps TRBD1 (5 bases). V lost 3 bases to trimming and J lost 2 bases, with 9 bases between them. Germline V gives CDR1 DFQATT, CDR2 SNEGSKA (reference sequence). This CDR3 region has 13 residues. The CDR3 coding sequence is TGCAGTGCTAGCGGACACATCACAGATACGCAGTATTTT. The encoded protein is CSASGHITDTQYF.

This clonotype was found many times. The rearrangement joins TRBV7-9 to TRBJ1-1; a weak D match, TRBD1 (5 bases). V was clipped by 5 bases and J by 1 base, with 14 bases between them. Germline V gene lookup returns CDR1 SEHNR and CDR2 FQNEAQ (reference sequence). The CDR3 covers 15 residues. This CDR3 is CASSPGVLANTEAFF. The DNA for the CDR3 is TGTGCCAGCAGCCCGGGGGTATTAGCGAACACTGAAGCTTTCTTT.

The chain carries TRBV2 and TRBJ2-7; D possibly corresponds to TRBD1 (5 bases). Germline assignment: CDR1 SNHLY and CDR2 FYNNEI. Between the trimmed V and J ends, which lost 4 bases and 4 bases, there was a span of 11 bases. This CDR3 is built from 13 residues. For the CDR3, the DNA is TGTGCCAGCAGTGGTGGCAGGGCTTACGAGCAGTACTTC. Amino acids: CASSGGRAYEQYF.

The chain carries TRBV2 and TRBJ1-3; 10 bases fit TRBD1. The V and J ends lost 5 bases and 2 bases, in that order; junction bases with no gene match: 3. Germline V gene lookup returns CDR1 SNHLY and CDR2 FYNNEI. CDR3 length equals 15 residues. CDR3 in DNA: TGTGCCAGCAGTCTCGACAGGGGGCCTGGAAACACCATATATTTT. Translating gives CASSLDRGPGNTIYF.

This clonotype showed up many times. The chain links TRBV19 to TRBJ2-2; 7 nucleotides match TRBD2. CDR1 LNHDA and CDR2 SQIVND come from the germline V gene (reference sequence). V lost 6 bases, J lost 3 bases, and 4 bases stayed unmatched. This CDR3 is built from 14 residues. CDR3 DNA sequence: TGTGCCAGTAGAGATAGCGGGTACACCGGGGAGCTGTTTTTT. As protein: CASRDSGYTGELFF.

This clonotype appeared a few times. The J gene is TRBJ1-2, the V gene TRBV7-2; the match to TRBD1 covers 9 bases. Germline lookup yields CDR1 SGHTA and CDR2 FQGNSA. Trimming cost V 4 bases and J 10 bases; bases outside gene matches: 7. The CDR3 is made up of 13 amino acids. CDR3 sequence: CASSSRQGGIYTF. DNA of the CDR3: TGTGCCAGCAGCTCTAGACAGGGGGGGATCTACACCTTC.

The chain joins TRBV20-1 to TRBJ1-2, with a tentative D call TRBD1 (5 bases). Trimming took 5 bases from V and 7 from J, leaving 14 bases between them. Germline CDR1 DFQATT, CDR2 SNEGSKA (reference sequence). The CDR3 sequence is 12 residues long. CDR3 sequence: CSAPGPGSGYTF. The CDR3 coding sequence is TGCAGTGCTCCAGGGCCGGGAAGTGGCTACACCTTC.

The CDR3 spells CSAGTGELRAQYF. In DNA form, the CDR3 reads TGCAGTGCCGGGACAGGGGAGCTCAGGGCCCAGTACTTC. The chain links TRBV20-1 to TRBJ2-5; 10 bases match TRBD1. CDR1 DFQATT and CDR2 SNEGSKA come from the germline V gene (reference sequence). This CDR3 is 13 amino acids long. The V and J ends lost 6 bases and 9 bases, in that order; junction bases with no gene match: 10.

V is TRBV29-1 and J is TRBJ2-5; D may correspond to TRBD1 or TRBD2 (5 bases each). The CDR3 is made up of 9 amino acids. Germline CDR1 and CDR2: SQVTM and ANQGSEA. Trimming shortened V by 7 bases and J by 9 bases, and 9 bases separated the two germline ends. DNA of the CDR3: TGCAGCGCCCCGGGACCCCAGTACTTC. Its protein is CSAPGPQYF.

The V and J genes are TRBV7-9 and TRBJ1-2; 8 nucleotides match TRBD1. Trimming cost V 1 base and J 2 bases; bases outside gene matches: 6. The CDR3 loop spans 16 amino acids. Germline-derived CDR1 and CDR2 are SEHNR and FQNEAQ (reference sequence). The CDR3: CASSLGDRNINYGYTF. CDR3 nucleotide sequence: TGTGCCAGCAGCTTAGGGGACAGGAATATAAACTATGGCTACACCTTC.

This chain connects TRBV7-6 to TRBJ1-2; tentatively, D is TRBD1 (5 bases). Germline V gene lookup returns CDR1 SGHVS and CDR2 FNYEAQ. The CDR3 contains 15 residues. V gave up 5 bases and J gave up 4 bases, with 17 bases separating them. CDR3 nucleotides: TGTGCCAGCAGCCAAGCCGGGGCTTGGGGCTATGGCTACACCTTC. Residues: CASSQAGAWGYGYTF.

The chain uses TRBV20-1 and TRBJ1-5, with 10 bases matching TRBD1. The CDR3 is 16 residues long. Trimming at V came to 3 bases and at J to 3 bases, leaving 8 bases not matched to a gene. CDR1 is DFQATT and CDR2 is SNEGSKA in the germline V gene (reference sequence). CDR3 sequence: CSASGQGGYLNQPQHF. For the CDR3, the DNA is TGCAGTGCTAGTGGACAGGGGGGATATCTCAATCAGCCCCAGCATTTT.

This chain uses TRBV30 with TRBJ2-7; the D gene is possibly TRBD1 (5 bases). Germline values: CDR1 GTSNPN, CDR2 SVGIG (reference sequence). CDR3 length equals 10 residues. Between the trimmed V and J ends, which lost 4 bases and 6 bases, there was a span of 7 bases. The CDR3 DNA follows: TGTGCCTGGAAGCAGGGCGAGCAGTACTTC. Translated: CAWKQGEQYF.

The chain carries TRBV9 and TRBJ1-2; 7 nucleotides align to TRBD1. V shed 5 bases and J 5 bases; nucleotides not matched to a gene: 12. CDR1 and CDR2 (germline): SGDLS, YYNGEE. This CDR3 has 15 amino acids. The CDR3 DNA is TGTGCCAGCAGAGGTGAAGGGGGCGCTTGGTATGGCTACACCTTC. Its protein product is CASRGEGGAWYGYTF.